This section outlines one T cell receptor (beta chain) sequence together with its context. Its cognate antigen is unknown. The data are from a study of long-term antiretroviral therapy in people with HIV. The CDR3 contains 16 residues. With 4 bases clipped from V and 7 bases from J, the junction kept 8 bases outside the gene matches. Per the germline V gene, CDR1 is MDHEN and CDR2 is SYDVKM. Survey level was the resolution at which the v3.0 immunoSEQ assay ran. Assay used: immunoSEQ multiplex PCR; TCRdb lists only in-frame clones, some missing. The profile shows about 29,000 clones, around 83% of them singletons. Whole-study findings and limits: Therapy changes, viral resistance and ART adherence were not documented in the available data. Clones that had undergone expansion before ART dominated the repertoire at all time points.

The receptor's source is a man aged 50 to 59 with HIV. The sample was unsorted PBMCs, taken 2.9 years after starting antiretroviral therapy. The J gene is TRBJ1-5, the V gene TRBV28, with 12 nucleotides matching TRBD1. CDR3: CASSSPGQGAGQPQHF. DNA for the CDR3: TGTGCCAGCAGTTCGCCGGGACAGGGGGCCGGGCAGCCCCAGCATTTT. Supplemented by reference TRBV28 and TRBJ1-5, the full variable domain reads DVKVTQSSRYLVKRTGEKVFLECVQDMDHENMFWYRQDPGLGLRLIYFSYDVKMKEKGDIPEGYSVSREKKERFSLILESASTNQTSMYLCASSSPGQGAGQPQHFGDGTRLSIL.